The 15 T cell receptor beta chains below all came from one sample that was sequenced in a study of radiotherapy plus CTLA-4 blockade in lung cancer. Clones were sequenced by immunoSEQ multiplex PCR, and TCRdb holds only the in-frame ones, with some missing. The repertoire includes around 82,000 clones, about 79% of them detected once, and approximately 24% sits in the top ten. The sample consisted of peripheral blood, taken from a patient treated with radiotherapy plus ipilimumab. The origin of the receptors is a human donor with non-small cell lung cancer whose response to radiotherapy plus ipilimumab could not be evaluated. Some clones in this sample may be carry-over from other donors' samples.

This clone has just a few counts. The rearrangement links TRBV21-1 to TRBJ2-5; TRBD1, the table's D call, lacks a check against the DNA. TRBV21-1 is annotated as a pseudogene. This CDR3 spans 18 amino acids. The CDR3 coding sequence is TGTGCCAGCAGCCACAGGTTCGGGACAGGGGGCGCGGGGGAGACCCAGTACTTC. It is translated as CASSHRFGTGGAGETQYF.

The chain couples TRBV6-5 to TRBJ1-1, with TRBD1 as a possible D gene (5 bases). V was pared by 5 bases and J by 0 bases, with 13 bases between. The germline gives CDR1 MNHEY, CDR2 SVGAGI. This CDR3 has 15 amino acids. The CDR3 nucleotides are TGTGCCAGCAGTCCCGGGGGTTTCATGAACACTGAAGCTTTCTTT. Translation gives CASSPGGFMNTEAFF.

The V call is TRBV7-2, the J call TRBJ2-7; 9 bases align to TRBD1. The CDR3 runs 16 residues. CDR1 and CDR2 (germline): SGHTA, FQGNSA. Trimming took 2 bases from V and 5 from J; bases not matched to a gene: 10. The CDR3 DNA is TGTGCCAGCAGCTTATTCCCAGGACAGGGGTACCACGAGCAGTACTTC. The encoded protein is CASSLFPGQGYHEQYF.

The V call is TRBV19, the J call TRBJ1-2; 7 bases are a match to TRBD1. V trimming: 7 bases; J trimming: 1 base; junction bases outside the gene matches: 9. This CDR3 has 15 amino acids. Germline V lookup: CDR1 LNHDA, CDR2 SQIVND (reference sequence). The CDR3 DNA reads TGTGCCAGTACCCAACCGGACAGGTTTAACTATGGCTACACCTTC. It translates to CASTQPDRFNYGYTF.

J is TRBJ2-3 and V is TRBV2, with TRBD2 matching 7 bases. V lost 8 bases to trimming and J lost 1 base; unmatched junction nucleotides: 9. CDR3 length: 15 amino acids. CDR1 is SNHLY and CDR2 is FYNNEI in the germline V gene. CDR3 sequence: CASGGVFERTDTQYF. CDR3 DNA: TGTGCCAGCGGGGGGGTCTTCGAACGCACAGATACGCAGTATTTT.

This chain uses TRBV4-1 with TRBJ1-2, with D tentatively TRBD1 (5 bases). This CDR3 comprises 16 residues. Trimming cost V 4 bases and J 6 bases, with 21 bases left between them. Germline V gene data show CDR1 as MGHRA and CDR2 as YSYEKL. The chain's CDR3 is CASSPGFRGDYDGYTF. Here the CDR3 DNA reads TGCGCCAGCAGCCCAGGATTTAGAGGGGACTACGATGGCTACACCTTC.

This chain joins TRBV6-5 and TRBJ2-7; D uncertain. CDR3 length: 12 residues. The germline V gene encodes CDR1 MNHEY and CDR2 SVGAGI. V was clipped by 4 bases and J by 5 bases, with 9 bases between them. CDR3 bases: TGTGCCAGCAGTTCGGGTCCTCACGAGCAGTACTTC. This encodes CASSSGPHEQYF.

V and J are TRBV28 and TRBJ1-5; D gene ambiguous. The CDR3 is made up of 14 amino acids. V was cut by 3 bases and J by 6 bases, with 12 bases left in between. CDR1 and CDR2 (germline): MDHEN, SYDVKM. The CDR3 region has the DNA TGTGCCAGCAGTTTGCCCGGATCGGGTCAGCCCCAGCATTTT. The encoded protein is CASSLPGSGQPQHF.

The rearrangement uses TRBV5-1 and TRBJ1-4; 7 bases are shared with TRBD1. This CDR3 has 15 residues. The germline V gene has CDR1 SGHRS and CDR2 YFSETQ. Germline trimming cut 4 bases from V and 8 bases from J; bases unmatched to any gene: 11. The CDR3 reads CASSLATGIAEKLFF. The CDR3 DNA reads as TGCGCCAGCAGCCTGGCGACAGGGATTGCGGAAAAACTGTTTTTT.

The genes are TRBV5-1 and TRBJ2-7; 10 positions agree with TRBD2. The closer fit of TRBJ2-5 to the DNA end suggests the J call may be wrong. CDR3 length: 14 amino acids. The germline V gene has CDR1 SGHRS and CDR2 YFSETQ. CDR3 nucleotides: TGCGCCAGCAGAGCCGGGACTAGCGAAGAGACCCAGTACTTC. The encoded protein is CASRAGTSEETQYF.

The CDR3 DNA follows: TGTGCCAGCAGAACCGCCGGGACAGCGACGAAAGATACGCAGTATTTT. Its protein is CASRTAGTATKDTQYF. The chain has TRBV4-2 and TRBJ2-3; TRBD1 aligns across 7 bases. V dropped 6 bases and J dropped 5; count of bases not matched to a gene: 14. The germline V gene encodes CDR1 LGHNA and CDR2 YNFKEQ. The CDR3 covers 16 residues.

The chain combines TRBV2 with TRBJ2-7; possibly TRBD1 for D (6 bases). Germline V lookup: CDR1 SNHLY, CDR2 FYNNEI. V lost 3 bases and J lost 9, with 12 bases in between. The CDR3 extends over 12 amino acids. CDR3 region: CASSEGANGQYF. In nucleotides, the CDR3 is TGTGCCAGCAGTGAGGGGGCAAATGGGCAGTACTTC.

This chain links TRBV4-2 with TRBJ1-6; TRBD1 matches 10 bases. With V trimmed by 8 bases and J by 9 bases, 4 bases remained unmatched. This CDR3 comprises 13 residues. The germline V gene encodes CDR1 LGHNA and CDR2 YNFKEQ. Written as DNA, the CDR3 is TGTGCCAGCGGGGGACAGGGGAGTTCACCCCTCCACTTT. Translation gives CASGGQGSSPLHF.

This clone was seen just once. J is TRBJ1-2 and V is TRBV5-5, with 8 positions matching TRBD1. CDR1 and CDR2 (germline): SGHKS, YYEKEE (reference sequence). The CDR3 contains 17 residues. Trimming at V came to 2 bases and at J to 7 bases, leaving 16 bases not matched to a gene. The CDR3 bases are TGTGCCAGCAGCTTCTCCCCGACAGGGGATAGGTATGGTGGCTACACCTTC. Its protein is CASSFSPTGDRYGGYTF.

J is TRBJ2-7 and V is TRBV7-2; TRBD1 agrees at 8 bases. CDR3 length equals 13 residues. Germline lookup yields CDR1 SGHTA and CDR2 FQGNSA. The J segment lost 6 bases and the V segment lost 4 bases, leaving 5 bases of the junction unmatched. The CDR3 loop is CASSSWTGSEQYF. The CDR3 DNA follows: TGTGCCAGCAGCTCCTGGACAGGGTCCGAGCAGTACTTC.